Sequencing of this T cell receptor beta chain was carried out in a study of OX40 agonist ivuxolimab in advanced cancers. Study at large: Patients' therapy was ivuxolimab, an antibody that acts as an agonist of OX40 (CD134).

Germline CDR1 and CDR2: SEHNR and FQNEAQ (reference sequence). Trimming cost V 2 bases and J 10 bases, with 17 bases left between them. This CDR3 is built from 14 residues. This table comes from immunoSEQ multiplex PCR, and its TCRdb copy is limited to in-frame clones, with some not included. The data show 30,000 to 35,000 clones, about 80% seen once. This sequence originates from an adult with an advanced solid tumor such as melanoma, head and neck, liver or kidney cancer. The input for sequencing was CD4+ or CD8+ T cells sorted from blood, taken in a trial of the OX40 agonist ivuxolimab. This chain joins TRBV7-9 and TRBJ1-1; no clear D. The CDR3 sequence is CASSLPSPQNVAFF. CDR3 DNA: TGTGCCAGCAGCTTACCCTCCCCCCAGAACGTAGCTTTCTTT.